This entry concerns a single TCR beta chain. Its specificity is not known. These data come from a study of long-term antiretroviral therapy in people with HIV. The CDR3 contains 14 residues. J lost 3 bases, V lost 5 bases, and 4 bases had no gene match. The germline gives CDR1 LNHDA, CDR2 SQIVND (reference sequence). Regarding the study as a whole: Neither ART adherence, viral resistance nor therapy changes were documented. Those clones which expanded before ART made up the dominant part of the repertoire at all time points. Post-ART diversity increased but stayed below transplant donor controls.

Run at survey level, the immunoSEQ assay was version v3.0. Per-sample targets for sequencing were about 40,000-50,000 T-cell genomes. Measured with immunoSEQ multiplex PCR; TCRdb has only the in-frame clones, and not every one. The repertoire consists of about 33,000 clones, with 90% to 97% occurring once and the leading ten covering 2% to 2.5%. The material sequenced was unsorted PBMCs, taken around 6.6 years after starting antiretroviral therapy. The clonotype originates from a man younger than 40 with HIV. This chain uses TRBV19 with TRBJ2-7, with 10 bases that match TRBD2. The CDR3 loop reads CASSPSGRIYEQYF. Written as DNA, the CDR3 is TGTGCCAGTAGTCCTAGCGGGAGAATCTACGAGCAGTACTTC.